The clone carrying this T cell receptor (beta chain) has a count of ten or more. Its specificity is not known. CDR1 is MNHEY, CDR2 SVGAGI, per germline. The CDR3 is 14 residues long. The germline V and J ends were trimmed by 0 bases and 4 bases, with 9 bases remaining between them. These data are taken from a study of Graves' ophthalmopathy and Graves' hyperthyroidism. The study amplified TCR beta CDR3 regions using RNA transcripts. HTBI primers were employed in first-round RT-PCR, then a second-round multiplex PCR followed. TCRdb called the multiplex PCR reads again in MiXCR, with one record for every CDR3 protein. There are approximately 500,000 distinct CDR3 sequences in the sample; 14% occur only once, and around 9.8% lies in the top ten. In donors with ophthalmopathy, activity was moderate-to-severe, with CAS ≥3, NOSPECS ≥4 and duration under 3 months. A diagnosis was made from clinical symptoms together with serum thyroxine, TRAb, thyroid ultrasound and orbital computed tomography.

Whole-study results and caveats: The model predicted ophthalmopathy progression with over 60% sensitivity and around 72% specificity.

V gene TRBV6-5 combines with J gene TRBJ1-2; D is ambiguous. Source material: blood. This receptor was obtained from a woman aged 25 to 45 with Graves' ophthalmopathy. The CDR3 DNA reads as TGTGCCAGCAGTTACTCAGGGCAACCCTATGGCTACACCTTC. Protein: CASSYSGQPYGYTF.